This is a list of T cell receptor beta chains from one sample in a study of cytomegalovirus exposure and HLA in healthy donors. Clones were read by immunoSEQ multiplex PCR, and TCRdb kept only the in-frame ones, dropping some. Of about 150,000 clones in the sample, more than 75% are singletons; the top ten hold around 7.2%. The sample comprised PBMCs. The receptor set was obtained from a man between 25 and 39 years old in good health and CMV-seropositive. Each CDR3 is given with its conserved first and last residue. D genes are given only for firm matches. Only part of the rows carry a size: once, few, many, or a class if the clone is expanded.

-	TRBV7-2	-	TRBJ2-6	TGTGCCAGCAGCTTAGGGGGGGTAGGCTTAACTGGGGCCAACGTCCTGACTTTC	CASSLGGVGLTGANVLTF
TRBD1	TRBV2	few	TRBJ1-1	TGTGCCAGCAGTGAAGCGATGAGACAGGGGAGTTGGAACACTGAAGCTTTCTTT	CASSEAMRQGSWNTEAFF
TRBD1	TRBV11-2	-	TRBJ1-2	TGTGCCAGCAGCTTGGACAGGGCGGTCCCTGGCTACACCTTC	CASSLDRAVPGYTF
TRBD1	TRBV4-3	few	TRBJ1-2	TGCGCCAGCAGCCAGACCTACAGGGGGAGGGCTCATGGCTACACCTTC	CASSQTYRGRAHGYTF
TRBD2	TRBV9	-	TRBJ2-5	TGTGCCAGCAGCGTCAGCCCTAGCGGGGGTGAGACCCAGTACTTC	CASSVSPSGGETQYF
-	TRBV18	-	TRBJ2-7	TGTGCCAGCTCACCTCCGAGCTCCTACGAGCAGTACTTC	CASSPPSSYEQYF
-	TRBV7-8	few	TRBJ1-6	TGTGCCAGCAGCTTAGGAGGAGGTGGTTCACCCCTCCACTTT	CASSLGGGGSPLHF
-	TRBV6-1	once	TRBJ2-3	TGTGCCAGCAGTGAAGAACTAGCACTAAGCACAGATACGCAGTATTTT	CASSEELALSTDTQYF
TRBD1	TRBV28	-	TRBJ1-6	TGTGCCAGCATTCCGGGACAGGGAAATTCACCCCTCCACTTT	CASIPGQGNSPLHF
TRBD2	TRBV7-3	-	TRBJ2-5	TGTGCCAGCAGCTTAAAGGCTAGCGGGGGGTTCGATCAAGAGACCCAGTACTTC	CASSLKASGGFDQETQYF